Below, 26 T cell receptor beta chains from the same sample are listed, as sequenced in a study of shared clonotypes between healthy human individuals. Terminally differentiated effector memory CD45RA+ cells were excluded from the naive CD8 cells, which were CD45RO-negative and positively selected for CCR7. Generated by immunoSEQ multiplex PCR, the TCRdb table keeps only in-frame clones and is missing some. The top ten hold approximately 1.2% of the sample, which has millions of clones, over 85% seen once. The material sequenced was naive CD8+ T cells sorted from blood. The receptors here all came from a man between 18 and 29 years old in good health.

The genes are TRBV6-6 and TRBJ2-7, with D tentatively TRBD1 or TRBD2 (5 bases each). CDR1 is MNHNY, CDR2 SVGAGI, per germline (reference sequence). The germline V and J ends were trimmed by 10 bases and 7 bases, with 11 bases remaining between them. The CDR3 has 10 residues. The CDR3 protein is CAIGTGEQYF. The CDR3 nucleotides are TGTGCCATCGGGACGGGGGAGCAGTACTTC.

A remark on this clone: In the same sample, other DNA sequences code for this CDR3. The V call is TRBV6-5, the J call TRBJ2-7, with D perhaps TRBD1 or TRBD2 (7 bases each). V was cut by 2 bases and J by 3 bases, with 14 bases left in between. Germline V lookup: CDR1 MNHEY, CDR2 SVGAGI. This CDR3 region has 15 residues. The CDR3 DNA follows: TGTGCCAGCAGTTACGGGCAGGGGGGGAACTACGAGCAGTACTTC. The encoded protein is CASSYGQGGNYEQYF.

Remarks on this clone: Other DNA sequences in this sample translate to the same CDR3. The V and J genes are TRBV6-5 and TRBJ2-7; maybe TRBD2 (5 bases). V was clipped by 1 base and J by 0 bases, with 7 bases between them. The CDR3 is made up of 14 amino acids. Germline V gene lookup returns CDR1 MNHEY and CDR2 SVGAGI. The DNA for the CDR3 is TGTGCCAGCAGTTACTTTGGGAGCTCCTACGAGCAGTACTTC. It codes for CASSYFGSSYEQYF.

The chain recombines TRBV20-1 with TRBJ2-1, with a possible D match to TRBD1 (6 bases). V lost 6 bases, J lost 6 bases, and 9 bases lay in between. This CDR3 spans 11 amino acids. Per germline, CDR1 DFQATT and CDR2 SNEGSKA (reference sequence). The CDR3 sequence is CSAGTLNEQFF. The CDR3 bases are TGCAGTGCGGGGACACTCAATGAGCAGTTCTTC.

The table lists this clone with a few counts. The sample holds other DNA sequences that translate to the same CDR3. The rearrangement uses TRBV6-5 and TRBJ2-7; D is perhaps TRBD1 (5 bases). The V end was cut by 2 bases, the J end by 0 bases, with 8 bases between. Germline V gives CDR1 MNHEY, CDR2 SVGAGI. This CDR3 contains 14 residues. The CDR3 DNA is TGTGCCAGCAGTTACGATGGGGCCTCCTACGAGCAGTACTTC. Translation gives CASSYDGASYEQYF.

This clone was seen only once. The chain recombines TRBV7-6 with TRBJ1-3, with 7 nucleotides matching TRBD1. Germline values: CDR1 SGHVS, CDR2 FNYEAQ. The CDR3 length is 18 residues. Trimming cost V 1 base and J 2 bases; bases outside gene matches: 11. CDR3 region: CASSLGFVGTATGNTIYF. CDR3 sequence (DNA): TGTGCCAGCAGCTTAGGATTCGTTGGGACAGCTACTGGAAACACCATATATTTT.

The V and J genes are TRBV6-1 and TRBJ2-3; a possible D gene is TRBD1 (5 bases). Germline CDR1 reads MNHNS; CDR2 reads SASEGT. V gave up 5 bases and J gave up 6 bases, with 15 bases separating them. CDR3 length: 14 amino acids. CDR3 nucleotides: TGTGCCAGCAGTACCATGGCAGGGTTCGATACGCAGTATTTT. It translates to CASSTMAGFDTQYF.

This chain uses TRBV5-6 with TRBJ2-7; 8 positions match TRBD2. This CDR3 contains 14 residues. Trimming at V came to 1 base and at J to 4 bases, leaving 4 bases not matched to a gene. CDR1 and CDR2 from the germline V gene are SGHDT and YYEEEE. CDR3 DNA: TGTGCCAGCAGCTTGACAACTAGCGGTTACGAGCAGTACTTC. Translated: CASSLTTSGYEQYF.

As for this clone: This sample includes further DNA sequences coding for the same CDR3. This chain links TRBV27 with TRBJ2-1; D call uncertain. CDR3 length: 13 amino acids. Between the trimmed V and J ends, which lost 3 bases and 3 bases, there was a span of 6 bases. CDR1 and CDR2 (germline): MNHEY, SMNVEV (reference sequence). The CDR3 loop reads CASSLDGYNEQFF. The CDR3 DNA reads TGTGCCAGCAGTTTGGACGGCTACAATGAGCAGTTCTTC.

The chain links TRBV19 to TRBJ2-1, with TRBD2 identical over 9 bases. From germline, CDR1 is LNHDA and CDR2 SQIVND (reference sequence). With V trimmed by 3 bases and J by 6 bases, 6 bases remained unmatched. The CDR3 extends over 15 amino acids. The CDR3 bases are TGTGCCAGTAGTATGACTAGCGGTCCCCTCAATGAGCAGTTCTTC. Translation: CASSMTSGPLNEQFF.

The rearrangement joins TRBV27 to TRBJ2-5; TRBD2 aligns across 12 bases. The V segment lost 6 bases and the J segment 8 bases; nucleotides outside the gene matches: 4. The germline gives CDR1 MNHEY, CDR2 SMNVEV (reference sequence). This CDR3 region has 13 residues. CDR3 amino acids: CASRGLAGDTQYF. CDR3 bases: TGTGCCAGCAGGGGACTAGCGGGTGATACCCAGTACTTC.

This chain joins TRBV7-9 and TRBJ2-5; D not certain. V dropped 8 bases and J dropped 3 bases, with 10 bases sitting between them. This CDR3 is 12 amino acids long. From germline, CDR1 is SEHNR and CDR2 FQNEAQ (reference sequence). DNA for the CDR3: TGTGCCAGCCATGCCCTCGAAGAGACCCAGTACTTC. Protein: CASHALEETQYF.

The gene calls are TRBV5-6 and TRBJ2-7; D might be TRBD2 (5 bases). The CDR3 loop spans 15 amino acids. The germline V gene has CDR1 SGHDT and CDR2 YYEEEE. V dropped 4 bases and J dropped 3 bases, with 17 bases sitting between them. The CDR3 spells CASSATGNSGYEQYF. CDR3 coding DNA: TGTGCCAGCAGCGCAACCGGGAACAGCGGCTACGAGCAGTACTTC.

The chain joins TRBV10-2 to TRBJ2-5; the D is unclear. The CDR3 sequence is 13 residues long. Trimming pared 1 base from V and 7 bases from J, leaving 10 bases between. Germline CDR1 reads WSHSY; CDR2 reads SAAADI. CDR3: CASSEYVVGTQYF. The DNA of the CDR3 is TGCGCCAGCAGTGAGTACGTAGTCGGGACCCAGTACTTC.

This clone was seen only once. Other DNA sequences from this sample encode an identical CDR3 as well. The V and J genes are TRBV27 and TRBJ1-5; tentatively, D is TRBD1 (6 bases). Germline V CDR1 and CDR2: MNHEY, SMNVEV (reference sequence). V was pared by 2 bases and J by 7 bases, with 12 bases between. The CDR3 length is 14 residues. The CDR3 DNA follows: TGTGCCAGCAGTTTACTGGGGGCAGGCCAGCCCCAGCATTTT. Amino acids: CASSLLGAGQPQHF.

CDR3 coding DNA: TGTGCCTGGGGGAGGGGGAACACTGAAGCTTTCTTT. Translating it yields CAWGRGNTEAFF. V usage is TRBV30 and J usage is TRBJ1-1; D is possibly TRBD1 (5 bases). V gave up 5 bases and J gave up 1 base, with 8 bases separating them. Germline V lookup: CDR1 GTSNPN, CDR2 SVGIG (reference sequence). The CDR3 spans 12 residues.

This rearrangement joins TRBV7-9 to TRBJ2-1, with D maybe TRBD2 (5 bases). The CDR3 sequence is 14 residues long. V was pared by 7 bases and J by 4 bases, with 14 bases between. The germline CDR1 and CDR2 sequences are SEHNR and FQNEAQ (reference sequence). The CDR3: CASTWSERYNEQFF. CDR3 DNA sequence: TGTGCCAGCACCTGGAGTGAGCGGTACAATGAGCAGTTCTTC. The full variable domain, its missing parts supplied by reference TRBV7-9 and TRBJ2-1, is DTGVSQNPRHKITKRGQNVTFRCDPISEHNRLYWYRQTLGQGPEFLTYFQNEAQLEKSRLLSDRFSAERPKGSFSTLEIQRTEQGDSAMYLCASTWSERYNEQFFGPGTRLTVL.

The chain couples TRBV7-9 to TRBJ2-2; D tentatively fits TRBD1 or TRBD2 (6 bases each). CDR1 and CDR2 from the germline V gene are SEHNR and FQNEAQ (reference sequence). V was cut by 5 bases and J by 6 bases, with 10 bases left in between. This CDR3 has 13 amino acids. CDR3 DNA sequence: TGTGCCAGCAGCCACAGGGAGGCCGGGGAGCTGTTTTTT. It yields the protein CASSHREAGELFF.

Concerning this clone: The same CDR3 is also encoded by other DNA sequences in this sample. The rearrangement uses TRBV4-1 and TRBJ2-7, with D possibly TRBD2 on 5 matching bases. The V and J ends lost 2 bases and 0 bases respectively, with 5 bases between them. Germline CDR1 and CDR2: MGHRA and YSYEKL. This CDR3 comprises 13 residues. CDR3 nucleotide sequence: TGCGCCAGCAGCCAAACTAGCTCCTACGAGCAGTACTTC. Protein product: CASSQTSSYEQYF.

As concerns this clone: Being one base from a much bigger clone, this may be a read error. The sample carries other DNA sequences with the same CDR3. This chain links TRBV2 with TRBJ2-7; no clear D gene. Germline CDR1 is SNHLY and CDR2 is FYNNEI. V gave up 6 bases and J gave up 1 base, with 1 base separating them. This CDR3 spans 10 amino acids. The CDR3 DNA is TGTGCCAGCAGGTCCTACGAGCAGTACTTC. The encoded protein is CASRSYEQYF.

V usage is TRBV5-1 and J usage is TRBJ1-2; D gene uncertain. From germline, CDR1 is SGHRS and CDR2 YFSETQ. V was pared by 4 bases and J by 1 base, with 23 bases between. The CDR3 is 18 residues long. The CDR3 sequence is CASSHSGRQGLYNYGYTF. The CDR3 DNA is TGCGCCAGCAGCCACTCTGGCAGGCAAGGACTTTATAACTATGGCTACACCTTC.

Notes on this clone: Other DNA sequences of this sample code for an identical CDR3. This sequence joins TRBV27 and TRBJ2-7; D perhaps matches TRBD2 (5 bases). Trimming shortened V by 5 bases and J by 1 base, and 9 bases separated the two germline ends. This CDR3 has 13 amino acids. In germline, CDR1 is MNHEY, CDR2 SMNVEV (reference sequence). CDR3 loop: CASSISGSYEQYF. DNA for the CDR3: TGTGCCAGCAGTATCAGCGGATCCTACGAGCAGTACTTC.

The chain recombines TRBV2 with TRBJ1-1; a possible D gene is TRBD1 (6 bases). V was trimmed by 3 bases and J by 11 bases, leaving 19 bases between them. The germline V gene encodes CDR1 SNHLY and CDR2 FYNNEI. The CDR3 spans 14 residues. The CDR3: CASSDFVGQGMAFF. As DNA, the CDR3 is TGTGCCAGCAGTGATTTTGTGGGGCAGGGGATGGCTTTCTTT.

The V and J genes are TRBV7-8 and TRBJ2-7; 8 bases align to TRBD2. The CDR3 covers 15 residues. V gave up 3 bases and J gave up 2 bases; unmatched junction bases: 6. Germline assignment: CDR1 SGHVS and CDR2 FQNEAQ. The CDR3 DNA reads TGTGCCAGCAGCTTGGGGACTAGTGCTACCTACGAGCAGTACTTC. The encoded protein is CASSLGTSATYEQYF.

The V gene is TRBV11-1, the J gene TRBJ2-1, with 9 bases fitting TRBD1. Germline V gene lookup returns CDR1 SGHAT and CDR2 FQDESV (reference sequence). CDR3 size: 15 residues. V was pared by 2 bases and J by 6 bases, with 5 bases of the junction left unmatched. CDR3 coding DNA: TGTGCCAGCAGCTTATATGAGACAGGGGGCAATGAGCAGTTCTTC. Translating gives CASSLYETGGNEQFF.

The chain uses TRBV27 and TRBJ2-7; D unclear. The CDR3 has 14 amino acids. Germline V gene sequence: CDR1 MNHEY, CDR2 SMNVEV (reference sequence). The V gene lost 4 bases and the J gene lost 0 bases, with 10 bases spanning the gap. The CDR3 DNA reads TGTGCCAGCAGTTCCCCGAGTAGCTCCTACGAGCAGTACTTC. Translated, it gives CASSSPSSSYEQYF.